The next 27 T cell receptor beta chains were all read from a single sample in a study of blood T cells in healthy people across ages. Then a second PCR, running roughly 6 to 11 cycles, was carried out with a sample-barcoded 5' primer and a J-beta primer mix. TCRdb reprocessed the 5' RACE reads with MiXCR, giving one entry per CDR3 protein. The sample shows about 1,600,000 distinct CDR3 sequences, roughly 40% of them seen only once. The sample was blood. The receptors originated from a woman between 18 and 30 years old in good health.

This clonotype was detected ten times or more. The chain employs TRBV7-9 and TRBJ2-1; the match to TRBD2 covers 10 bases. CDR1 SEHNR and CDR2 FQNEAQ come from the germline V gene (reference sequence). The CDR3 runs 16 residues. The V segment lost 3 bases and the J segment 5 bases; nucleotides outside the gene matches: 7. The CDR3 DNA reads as TGTGCCAGCAGCTTCCCAGCGGGGGGGCCCGACAATGAGCAGTTCTTC. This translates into CASSFPAGGPDNEQFF.

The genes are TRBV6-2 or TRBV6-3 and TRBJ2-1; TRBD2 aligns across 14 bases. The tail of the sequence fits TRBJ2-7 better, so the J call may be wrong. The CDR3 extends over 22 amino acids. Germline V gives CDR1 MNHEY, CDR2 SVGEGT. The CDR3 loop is CASSYSVAGLAGGGSSYNEQYF. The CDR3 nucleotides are TGTGCCAGCAGTTACTCGGTGGCCGGACTAGCGGGGGGTGGGAGCTCCTACAATGAGCAGTACTTC.

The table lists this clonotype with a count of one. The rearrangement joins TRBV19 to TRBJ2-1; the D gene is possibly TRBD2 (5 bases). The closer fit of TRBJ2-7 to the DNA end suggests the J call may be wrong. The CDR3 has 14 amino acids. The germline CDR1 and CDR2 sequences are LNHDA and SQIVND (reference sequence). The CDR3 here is CASILVRSYNEQYF. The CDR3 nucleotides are TGTGCCAGTATACTAGTTCGTTCCTACAATGAGCAGTACTTC.

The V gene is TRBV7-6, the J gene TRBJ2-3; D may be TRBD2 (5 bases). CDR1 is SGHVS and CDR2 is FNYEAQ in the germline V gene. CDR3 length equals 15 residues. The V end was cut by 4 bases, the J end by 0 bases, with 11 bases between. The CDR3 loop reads CASSSPERSTDTQYF. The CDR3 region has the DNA TGTGCCAGCAGCTCCCCCGAGCGGAGCACAGATACGCAGTATTTT.

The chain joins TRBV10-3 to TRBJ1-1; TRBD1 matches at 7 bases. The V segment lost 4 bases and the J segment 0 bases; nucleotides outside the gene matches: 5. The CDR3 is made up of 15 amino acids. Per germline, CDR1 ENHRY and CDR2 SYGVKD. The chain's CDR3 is CAISVDRALNTEAFF. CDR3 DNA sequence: TGTGCCATCAGTGTAGACAGGGCTCTGAACACTGAAGCTTTCTTT.

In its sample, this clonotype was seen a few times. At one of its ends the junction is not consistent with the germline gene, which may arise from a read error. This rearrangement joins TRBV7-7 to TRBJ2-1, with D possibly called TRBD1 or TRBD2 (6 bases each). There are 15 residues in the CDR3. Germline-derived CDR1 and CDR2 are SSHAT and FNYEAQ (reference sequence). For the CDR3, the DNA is TGTGCTAGCAGCTCGGAGGGGGTCCCCTACAATGAGCAGTTCTTC. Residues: CASSSEGVPYNEQFF.

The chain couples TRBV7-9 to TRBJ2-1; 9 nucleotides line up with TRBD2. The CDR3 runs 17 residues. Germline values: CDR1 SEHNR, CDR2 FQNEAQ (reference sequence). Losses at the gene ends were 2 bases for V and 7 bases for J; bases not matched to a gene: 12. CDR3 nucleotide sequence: TGTGCCAGCAGCTTATTCCAAGGGCTAGCGGGAAGTAATGAGCAGTTCTTC. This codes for CASSLFQGLAGSNEQFF.

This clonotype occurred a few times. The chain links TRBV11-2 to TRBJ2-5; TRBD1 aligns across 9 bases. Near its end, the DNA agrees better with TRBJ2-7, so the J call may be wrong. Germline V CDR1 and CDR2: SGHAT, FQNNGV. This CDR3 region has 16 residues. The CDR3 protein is CASSRLGTGKIGEQYF. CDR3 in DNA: TGTGCCAGCAGCCGATTGGGGACAGGGAAAATCGGCGAGCAGTACTTC.

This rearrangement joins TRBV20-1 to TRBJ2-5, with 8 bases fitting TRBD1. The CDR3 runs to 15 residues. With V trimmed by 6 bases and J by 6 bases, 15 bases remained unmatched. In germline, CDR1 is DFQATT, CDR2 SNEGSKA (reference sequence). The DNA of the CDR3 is TGCAGTGCCACACCCGCGCCCGGGACAGGACAGACCCAGTACTTC. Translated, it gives CSATPAPGTGQTQYF.

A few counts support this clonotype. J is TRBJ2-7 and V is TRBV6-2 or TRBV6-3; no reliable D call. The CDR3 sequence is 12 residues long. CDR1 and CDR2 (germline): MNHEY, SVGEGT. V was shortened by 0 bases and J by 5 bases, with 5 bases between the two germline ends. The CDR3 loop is CASSYSSDEQYF. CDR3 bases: TGTGCCAGCAGTTACTCTTCGGACGAGCAGTACTTC.

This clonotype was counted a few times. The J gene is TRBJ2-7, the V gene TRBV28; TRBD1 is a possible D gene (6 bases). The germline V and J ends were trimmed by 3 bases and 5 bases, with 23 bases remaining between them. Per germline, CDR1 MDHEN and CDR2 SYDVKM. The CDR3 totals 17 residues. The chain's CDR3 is CASSFPPGQFGSNEQYF. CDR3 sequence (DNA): TGTGCCAGCAGTTTCCCCCCTGGACAGTTTGGGTCCAACGAGCAGTACTTC.

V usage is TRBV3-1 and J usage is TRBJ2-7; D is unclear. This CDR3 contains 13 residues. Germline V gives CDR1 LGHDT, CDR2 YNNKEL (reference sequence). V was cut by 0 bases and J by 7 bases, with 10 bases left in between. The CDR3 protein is CASSQEVTNEQYF. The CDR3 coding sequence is TGTGCCAGCAGCCAAGAGGTAACCAATGAGCAGTACTTC.

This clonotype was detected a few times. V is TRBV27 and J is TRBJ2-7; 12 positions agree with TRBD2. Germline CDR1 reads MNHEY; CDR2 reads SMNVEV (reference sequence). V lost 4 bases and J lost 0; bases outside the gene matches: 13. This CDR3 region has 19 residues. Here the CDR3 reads CASSSLRTSGNRASYEQYF. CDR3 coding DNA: TGTGCCAGCAGTTCCCTCCGGACTAGCGGGAACAGGGCCTCCTACGAGCAGTACTTC.

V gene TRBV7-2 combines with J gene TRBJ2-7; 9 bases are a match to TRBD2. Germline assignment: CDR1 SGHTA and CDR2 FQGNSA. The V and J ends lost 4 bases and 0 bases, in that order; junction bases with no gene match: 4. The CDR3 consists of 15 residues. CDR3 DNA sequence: TGTGCCAGCAGCTCCAGCGGGAGGCCCTCCTACGAGCAGTACTTC. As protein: CASSSSGRPSYEQYF.

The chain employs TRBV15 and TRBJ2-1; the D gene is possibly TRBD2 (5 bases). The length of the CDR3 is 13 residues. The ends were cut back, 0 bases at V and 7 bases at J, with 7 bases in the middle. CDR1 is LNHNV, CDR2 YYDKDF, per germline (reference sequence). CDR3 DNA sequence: TGTGCCACCAGCAGAGAACGAGGGAATGAGCAGTTCTTC. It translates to CATSRERGNEQFF.

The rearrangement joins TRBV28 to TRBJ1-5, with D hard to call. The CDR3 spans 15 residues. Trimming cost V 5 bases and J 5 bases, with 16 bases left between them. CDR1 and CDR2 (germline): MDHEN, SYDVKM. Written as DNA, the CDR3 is TGTGCCAGCAGTACCCCTCCGACATGGGATCAGCCCCAGCATTTT. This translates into CASSTPPTWDQPQHF. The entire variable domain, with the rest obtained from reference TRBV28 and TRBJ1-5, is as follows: DVKVTQSSRYLVKRTGEKVFLECVQDMDHENMFWYRQDPGLGLRLIYFSYDVKMKEKGDIPEGYSVSREKKERFSLILESASTNQTSMYLCASSTPPTWDQPQHFGDGTRLSIL.

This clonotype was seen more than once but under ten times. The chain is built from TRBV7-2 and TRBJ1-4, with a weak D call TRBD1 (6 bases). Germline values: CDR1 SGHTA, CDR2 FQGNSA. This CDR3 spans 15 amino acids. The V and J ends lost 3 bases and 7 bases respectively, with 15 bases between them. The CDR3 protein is CASSFGQGMSEKLFF. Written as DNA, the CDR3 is TGTGCCAGCAGCTTCGGGCAGGGGATGAGTGAAAAACTGTTTTTT.

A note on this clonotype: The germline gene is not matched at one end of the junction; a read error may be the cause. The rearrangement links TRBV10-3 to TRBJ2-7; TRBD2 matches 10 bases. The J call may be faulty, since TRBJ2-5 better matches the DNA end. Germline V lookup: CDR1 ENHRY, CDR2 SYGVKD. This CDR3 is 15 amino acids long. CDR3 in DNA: TGTGTCATCAGTGAGGAGATAGCGGGAGGCGAGACCCAGTACTTC. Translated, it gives CVISEEIAGGETQYF.

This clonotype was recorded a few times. In DNA form, the CDR3 reads TGTGCCAGCAGCTTAATATGGGGGGGCGGTCAGCCCCAGCATTTT. Residues: CASSLIWGGGQPQHF. The chain links TRBV7-2 to TRBJ1-5, with D perhaps TRBD1 (6 bases). Trimming left V 2 bases short and J 6 bases short, with 14 bases between. Germline assignment: CDR1 SGHTA and CDR2 FQGNSA. CDR3 length: 15 amino acids.

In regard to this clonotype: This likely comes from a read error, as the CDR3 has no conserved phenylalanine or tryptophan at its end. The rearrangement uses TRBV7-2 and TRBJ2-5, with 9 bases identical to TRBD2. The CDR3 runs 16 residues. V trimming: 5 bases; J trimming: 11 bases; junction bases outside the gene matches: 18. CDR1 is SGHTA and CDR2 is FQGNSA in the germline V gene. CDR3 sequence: CASSTPTSGKLGEQYL. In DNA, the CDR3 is TGTGCCAGCAGCACCCCGACTAGCGGTAAACTAGGGGAGCAGTACTTA.

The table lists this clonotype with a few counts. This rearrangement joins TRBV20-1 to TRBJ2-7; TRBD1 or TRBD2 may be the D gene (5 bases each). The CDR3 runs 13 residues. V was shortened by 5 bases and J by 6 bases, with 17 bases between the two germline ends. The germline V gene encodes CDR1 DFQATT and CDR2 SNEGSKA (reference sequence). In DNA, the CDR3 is TGCAGTGCTCCGAGGACTGGGGACGCCGAGCAGTACTTC. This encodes CSAPRTGDAEQYF.

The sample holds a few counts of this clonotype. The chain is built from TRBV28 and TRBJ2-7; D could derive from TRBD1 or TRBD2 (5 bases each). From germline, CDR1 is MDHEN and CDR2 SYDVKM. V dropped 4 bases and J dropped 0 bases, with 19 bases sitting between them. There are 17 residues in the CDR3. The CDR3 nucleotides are TGTGCCAGCAGTTGGCCTACCTTAGGGGACCCCTCCTACGAGCAGTACTTC. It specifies CASSWPTLGDPSYEQYF.

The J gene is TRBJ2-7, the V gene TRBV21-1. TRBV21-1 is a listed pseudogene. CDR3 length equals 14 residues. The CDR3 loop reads CASINEDCSYEQYF. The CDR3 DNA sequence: TGTGCCAGCATCAATGAAGACTGTTCCTACGAGCAGTACTTC.

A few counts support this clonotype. CDR3: CASSLIPGSGGYTF. CDR3 coding DNA: TGTGCCAGCAGTTTGATCCCGGGTTCGGGTGGCTACACCTTC. The chain carries TRBV12-3 or TRBV12-4 and TRBJ1-2; D is unclear. CDR3 length: 14 amino acids. V lost 3 bases to trimming and J lost 7 bases, with 15 bases between them.

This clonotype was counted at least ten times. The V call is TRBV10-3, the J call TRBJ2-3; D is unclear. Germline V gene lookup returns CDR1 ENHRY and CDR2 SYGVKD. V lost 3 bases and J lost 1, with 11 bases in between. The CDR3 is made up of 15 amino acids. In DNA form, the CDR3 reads TGTGCCATCAGTGAACGAGGTGGGGGCACAGATACGCAGTATTTT. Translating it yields CAISERGGGTDTQYF.

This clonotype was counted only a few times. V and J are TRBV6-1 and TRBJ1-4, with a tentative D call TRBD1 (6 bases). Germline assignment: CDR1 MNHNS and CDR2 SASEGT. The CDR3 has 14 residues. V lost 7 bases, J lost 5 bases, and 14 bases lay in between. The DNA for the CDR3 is TGTGCCAGCAAGGAGGGGGTGGGGAATGAAAAACTGTTTTTT. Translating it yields CASKEGVGNEKLFF.

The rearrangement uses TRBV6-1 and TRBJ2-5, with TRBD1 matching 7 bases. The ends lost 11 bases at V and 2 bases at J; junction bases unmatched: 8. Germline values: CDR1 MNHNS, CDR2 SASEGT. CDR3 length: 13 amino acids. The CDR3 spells CASRQGLQETQYF. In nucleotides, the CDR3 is TGTGCCTCCCGACAGGGCCTTCAAGAGACCCAGTACTTC.